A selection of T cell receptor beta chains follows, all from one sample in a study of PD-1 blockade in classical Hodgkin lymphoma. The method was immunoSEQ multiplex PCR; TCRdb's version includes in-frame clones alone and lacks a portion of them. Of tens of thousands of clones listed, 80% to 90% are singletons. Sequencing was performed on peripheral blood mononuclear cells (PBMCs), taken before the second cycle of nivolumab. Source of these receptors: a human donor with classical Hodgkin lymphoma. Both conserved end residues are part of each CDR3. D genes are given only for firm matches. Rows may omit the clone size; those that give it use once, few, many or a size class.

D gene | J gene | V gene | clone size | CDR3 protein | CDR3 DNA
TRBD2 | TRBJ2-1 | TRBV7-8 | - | CASSALSGGVDEQFF | TGTGCCAGCAGCGCTCTCAGCGGGGGGGTCGATGAGCAGTTCTTC
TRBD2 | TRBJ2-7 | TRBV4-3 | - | CASSQEAAGATYEQYF | TGCGCCAGCAGCCAAGAGGCAGCGGGGGCAACCTACGAGCAGTACTTC
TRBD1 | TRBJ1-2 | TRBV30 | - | CAWFPGQVFSGYTF | TGTGCCTGGTTCCCGGGACAGGTGTTTTCTGGCTACACCTTC
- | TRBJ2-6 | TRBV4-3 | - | CASSQDLGSSSGANVLTF | TGCGCCAGCAGCCAAGATCTCGGCAGCAGCTCTGGGGCCAACGTCCTGACTTTC
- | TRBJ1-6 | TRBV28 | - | CASSPPPFYNSPLHF | TGTGCCAGCAGTCCCCCGCCCTTCTATAATTCACCCCTCCACTTT
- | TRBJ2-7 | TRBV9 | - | CASSVSPPSEQYF | TGTGCCAGCAGCGTATCCCCCCCCAGCGAGCAGTACTTC
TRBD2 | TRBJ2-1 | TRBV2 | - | CASSSNGGLKQFF | TGTGCCAGCAGCAGCAACGGGGGGTTAAAGCAGTTCTTC
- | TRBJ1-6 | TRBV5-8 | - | CASSPGYPPLHF | TGTGCCAGCAGTCCAGGGTACCCACCCCTCCACTTT
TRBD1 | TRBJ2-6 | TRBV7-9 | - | CASSLSRGQGAGANVLTF | TGTGCCAGCAGCTTAAGTAGGGGACAGGGGGCTGGGGCCAACGTCCTGACTTTC
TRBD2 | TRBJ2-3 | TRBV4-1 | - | CASSHPTSVFTDTQYF | TGCGCCAGCAGCCACCCTACTAGCGTCTTCACAGATACGCAGTATTTT
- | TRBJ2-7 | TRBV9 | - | CASSPSGEVINYEQYF | TGTGCCAGCAGCCCTTCGGGGGAGGTAATAAACTACGAGCAGTACTTC
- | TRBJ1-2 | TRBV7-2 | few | CASGVRFYGYTF | TGTGCCAGCGGAGTGAGATTCTATGGCTACACCTTC
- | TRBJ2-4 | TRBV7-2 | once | CASSEEGLGRGKNIQYF | TGTGCCAGCAGCGAAGAAGGCCTTGGGCGGGGCAAAAACATTCAGTACTTC